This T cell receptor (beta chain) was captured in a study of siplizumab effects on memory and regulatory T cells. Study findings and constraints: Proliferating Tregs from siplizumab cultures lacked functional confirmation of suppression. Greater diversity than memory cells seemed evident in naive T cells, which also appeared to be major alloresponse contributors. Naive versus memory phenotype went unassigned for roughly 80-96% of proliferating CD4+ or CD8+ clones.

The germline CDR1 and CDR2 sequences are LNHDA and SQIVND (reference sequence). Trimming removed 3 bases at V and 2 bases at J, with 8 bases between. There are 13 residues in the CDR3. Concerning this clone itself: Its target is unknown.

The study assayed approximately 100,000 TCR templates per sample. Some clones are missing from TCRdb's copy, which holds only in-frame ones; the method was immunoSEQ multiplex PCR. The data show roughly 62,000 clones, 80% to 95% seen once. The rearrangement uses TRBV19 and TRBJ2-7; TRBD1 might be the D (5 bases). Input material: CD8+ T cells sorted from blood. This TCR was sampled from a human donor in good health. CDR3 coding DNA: TGTGCCAGTAGTATTGGCAGGGCCTACGAGCAGTACTTC. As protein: CASSIGRAYEQYF. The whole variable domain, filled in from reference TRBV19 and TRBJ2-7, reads DGGITQSPKYLFRKEGQNVTLSCEQNLNHDAMYWYRQDPGQGLRLIYYSQIVNDFQKGDIAEGYSVSREKKESFPLTVTSAQKNPTAFYLCASSIGRAYEQYFGPGTRLTVT.